Included here is one TCR beta chain sequence, with context. The target antigen is unknown. This sample stems from a study of T cell responses to AZD1222 COVID-19 vaccine. Study observations and caveats: Increases in Spike-specific TCR breadth and depth were seen after two AZD1222 doses. It should be noted that donors were predominantly white British and more often female, and clonal diversity was possibly underestimated.

The repertoire was sequenced with immunoSEQ multiplex PCR; TCRdb's copy has only in-frame clones and lacks some. Among around 50,000 clones, roughly 90% were seen once, and the ten largest hold about 5.7%. Trimming stripped 3 bases from V and 9 bases from J, with 18 bases between. The CDR3 sequence is 16 residues long. The germline CDR1 and CDR2 sequences are SNHLY and FYNNEI. The gene calls are TRBV2 and TRBJ1-6, with unresolved D. Sequenced here: peripheral blood, sampled 28 days after the second AZD1222 dose. This TCR was recovered from an adult who received the AZD1222 COVID-19 vaccine. CDR3: CASSELQPRRASPLHF. DNA for the CDR3: TGTGCCAGCAGTGAGCTACAGCCAAGACGGGCTTCACCCCTCCACTTT.